The next 28 T cell receptor beta chains were all read from a single sample in a study of T cell changes during pregnancy in multiple sclerosis. Profiling relied on immunoSEQ multiplex PCR, and the TCRdb table lists in-frame clones only, not all of them. The sample has some 130,000 clones; roughly 95% are singletons. Sequenced here: peripheral blood, sampled after pregnancy. The receptors stem from a female donor with multiple sclerosis, enrolled in a pregnancy study.

The rearrangement links TRBV9 to TRBJ2-7, with TRBD1 matching over 8 bases. Germline V gene data show CDR1 as SGDLS and CDR2 as YYNGEE. Trimming took 3 bases from V and 3 from J; bases not matched to a gene: 11. This CDR3 has 16 residues. The CDR3 sequence is CASSGGTGGKIYEQYF. The CDR3 DNA is TGTGCCAGCAGCGGGGGGACAGGAGGAAAAATCTACGAGCAGTACTTC.

The gene calls are TRBV7-9 and TRBJ2-5; D gene ambiguous. Germline V lookup: CDR1 SEHNR, CDR2 FQNEAQ (reference sequence). Trimming removed 1 base from V and 3 bases from J, with 6 bases in between. The CDR3 spans 13 residues. CDR3 sequence: CASSLGAKETQYF. The CDR3 coding sequence is TGTGCCAGCAGCTTAGGAGCGAAAGAGACCCAGTACTTC.

The chain has TRBV30 and TRBJ1-4; D gene ambiguous. The CDR3 sequence is 15 residues long. The V and J ends lost 0 bases and 0 bases respectively, with 8 bases between them. Germline lookup yields CDR1 GTSNPN and CDR2 SVGIG (reference sequence). CDR3 residues: CAWSVVSATNEKLFF. The CDR3 DNA follows: TGTGCCTGGAGTGTCGTCAGCGCAACTAATGAAAAACTGTTTTTT.

The V and J genes are TRBV29-1 and TRBJ2-5; 9 nucleotides match TRBD2. The J call may not be correct, given that the DNA end is closer to TRBJ2-7. The CDR3 is 14 amino acids. From germline, CDR1 is SQVTM and CDR2 ANQGSEA. The CDR3 spells CSVSPGGRAYEQYF. The CDR3 DNA reads TGCAGCGTATCCCCGGGCGGGAGGGCCTACGAGCAGTACTTC.

This chain uses TRBV19 with TRBJ2-7; the D gene is possibly TRBD1 (6 bases). V lost 3 bases and J lost 2, with 20 bases in between. The CDR3 covers 17 residues. The germline V gene has CDR1 LNHDA and CDR2 SQIVND (reference sequence). The CDR3 reads CASSIAAGAKKTYEQYF. The CDR3 DNA reads as TGTGCCAGTAGTATTGCGGCAGGGGCGAAAAAAACCTACGAGCAGTACTTC. Looking up the rest from reference TRBV19 and TRBJ2-7 gives the full variable domain: DGGITQSPKYLFRKEGQNVTLSCEQNLNHDAMYWYRQDPGQGLRLIYYSQIVNDFQKGDIAEGYSVSREKKESFPLTVTSAQKNPTAFYLCASSIAAGAKKTYEQYFGPGTRLTVT.

This chain joins TRBV6-5 and TRBJ2-7; 7 bases map to TRBD1. Germline assignment: CDR1 MNHEY and CDR2 SVGAGI. The CDR3 has 15 amino acids. After removal of 0 bases from V and 3 bases from J, the junction contained 5 bases not matched to a gene. The CDR3 nucleotides read TGTGCCAGCAGTTACTCAGGGGGCCCCCGCTACGAGCAGTACTTC. It specifies CASSYSGGPRYEQYF.

The chain recombines TRBV5-4 with TRBJ2-7; the match to TRBD2 covers 11 bases. The germline V gene encodes CDR1 SGHNT and CDR2 YYREEE (reference sequence). V was clipped by 4 bases and J by 4 bases; unmatched bases: 19. This CDR3 has 19 amino acids. The CDR3 protein is CASSLASHPAGLAVYEQYF. CDR3 nucleotides: TGTGCCAGCAGCCTAGCCTCACACCCAGCGGGACTAGCGGTTTACGAGCAGTACTTC.

The J gene is TRBJ1-4, the V gene TRBV28; 10 nucleotides align to TRBD1. This CDR3 is built from 14 residues. The V gene end was trimmed by 7 bases and the J gene end by 6 bases; junction bases not matched to a gene: 5. Germline V gene lookup returns CDR1 MDHEN and CDR2 SYDVKM. The DNA for the CDR3 is TGTGCCAGCACCCTTGGGACAGGGGATGAAAAACTGTTTTTT. The encoded protein is CASTLGTGDEKLFF. The full variable domain, in which reference TRBV28 and TRBJ1-4 provide the parts outside the CDR3, is DVKVTQSSRYLVKRTGEKVFLECVQDMDHENMFWYRQDPGLGLRLIYFSYDVKMKEKGDIPEGYSVSREKKERFSLILESASTNQTSMYLCASTLGTGDEKLFFGSGTQLSVL.

This sequence joins TRBV21-1 and TRBJ2-7; the listed D gene, TRBD1, was not tested against the DNA. TRBV21-1 represents a pseudogene. This CDR3 has 15 residues. This CDR3 reads CASSKRRQGPYEQYF. DNA for the CDR3: TGTGCCAGCAGCAAACGAAGACAGGGGCCCTACGAGCAGTACTTC.

CDR3 amino acids: CASSLGQGSTEAFF. CDR3 nucleotide sequence: TGTGCCAGCAGCCTTGGACAGGGTAGCACTGAAGCTTTCTTT. The rearrangement joins TRBV5-4 to TRBJ1-1, with 8 bases that match TRBD1. The CDR3 length is 14 residues. Looked up from germline, CDR1 is SGHNT and CDR2 is YYREEE (reference sequence). Trimming took 4 bases from V and 4 from J; bases not matched to a gene: 6.

The chain is built from TRBV11-2 and TRBJ2-1; possibly TRBD2 for D (5 bases). CDR3 length: 13 residues. The V gene's germline CDR1 is SGHAT and CDR2 FQNNGV. Between the trimmed V and J ends, which lost 6 bases and 4 bases, there was a span of 10 bases. The CDR3 DNA reads as TGTGCCAGCAGGGTCGGCGGGTACAATGAGCAGTTCTTC. Translating gives CASRVGGYNEQFF.

The gene calls are TRBV6-4 and TRBJ2-1; TRBD2 aligns across 14 bases. CDR3 size: 18 residues. The V gene end was trimmed by 3 bases and the J gene end by 2 bases; junction bases not matched to a gene: 6. Germline-derived CDR1 and CDR2 are MRHNA and SNTAGT. The CDR3 DNA is TGTGCCAGCAGTGAGCTGGGGACTAGCGGGAGACCCTACAATGAGCAGTTCTTC. Protein product: CASSELGTSGRPYNEQFF.

This clone appeared a single time. The rearrangement uses TRBV2 and TRBJ1-4; TRBD1 matches at 7 bases. The CDR3 has 13 residues. Germline loops: CDR1 SNHLY, CDR2 FYNNEI. Germline trimming cut 9 bases from V and 0 bases from J; bases unmatched to any gene: 1. The CDR3 nucleotides are TGTGCCAGTGGGACAGCAACTAATGAAAAACTGTTTTTT. Translating it yields CASGTATNEKLFF.

This clone has only a few counts. This CDR3 reads CASRSGGGNTGELFF. In DNA form, the CDR3 reads TGTGCCAGTAGATCCGGTGGAGGGAACACCGGGGAGCTGTTTTTT. The rearrangement links TRBV19 to TRBJ2-2, with a tentative D call TRBD2 (5 bases). The V and J ends lost 6 bases and 1 base respectively, with 12 bases between them. The CDR3 is 15 amino acids. The germline V gene has CDR1 LNHDA and CDR2 SQIVND (reference sequence).

The V and J genes are TRBV19 and TRBJ1-5; TRBD1 agrees at 9 bases. Germline CDR1 is LNHDA and CDR2 is SQIVND (reference sequence). The junction had 4 bases not matched to a gene; V was cut back by 7 bases and J by 0 bases. The CDR3 is 15 residues long. CDR3 sequence (DNA): TGTGCCAGTATCCCACAGGGGGCTAGCAATCAGCCCCAGCATTTT. Translation gives CASIPQGASNQPQHF.

The chain combines TRBV7-6 with TRBJ2-2; D not certain. The CDR3 length is 13 residues. CDR1 SGHVS and CDR2 FNYEAQ come from the germline V gene. Between the trimmed V and J ends, which lost 5 bases and 4 bases, there was a span of 8 bases. In nucleotides, the CDR3 is TGTGCCAGCAGCGTGCACGGCACCGGGGAGCTGTTTTTT. Encoded protein: CASSVHGTGELFF.

The CDR3 sequence: CASSLGGTSGRVGNEQFF. The CDR3 DNA reads TGTGCCAGCAGCTTGGGCGGGACTAGCGGGAGAGTAGGAAATGAGCAGTTCTTC. This chain joins TRBV5-5 and TRBJ2-1, with 14 bases aligning to TRBD2. The germline V gene has CDR1 SGHKS and CDR2 YYEKEE (reference sequence). The trim removed 0 bases at V and 7 bases at J, leaving 9 bases unmatched. This CDR3 has 18 residues.

The V call is TRBV10-3, the J call TRBJ2-6, with TRBD1 matching 9 bases. Germline assignment: CDR1 ENHRY and CDR2 SYGVKD. The V segment lost 5 bases and the J segment 1 base; nucleotides outside the gene matches: 6. CDR3 length: 17 residues. The chain's CDR3 is CAISKQGAISGANVLTF. As DNA, the CDR3 is TGTGCCATCAGTAAACAGGGGGCGATTTCTGGGGCCAACGTCCTGACTTTC.

The chain carries TRBV4-3 and TRBJ2-1, with 8 positions matching TRBD2. V lost 0 bases, J lost 10 bases, and 8 bases stayed unmatched. Germline lookup yields CDR1 LGHNA and CDR2 YSLEER. This CDR3 has 15 residues. DNA of the CDR3: TGCGCCAGCAGCCAAGAGCGGGAGGCCATCCGCGAGCAGTTCTTC. Its protein product is CASSQEREAIREQFF.

The chain uses TRBV27 and TRBJ2-2, with TRBD2 matching over 14 bases. This CDR3 has 22 amino acids. V was clipped by 0 bases and J by 3 bases; unmatched bases: 15. Germline-derived CDR1 and CDR2 are MNHEY and SMNVEV (reference sequence). The CDR3 DNA sequence: TGTGCCAGCAGTTTATCGAGACCCGGGACTAGCGGGAGAGTAGTTGACACCGGGGAGCTGTTTTTT. This gives the protein CASSLSRPGTSGRVVDTGELFF.

The V and J genes are TRBV6-6 and TRBJ1-2, with 9 bases identical to TRBD1. With 9 bases clipped from V and 8 bases from J, the junction kept 7 bases outside the gene matches. Per the germline V gene, CDR1 is MNHNY and CDR2 is SVGAGI (reference sequence). The CDR3 length is 12 residues. The CDR3 spells CASCRDRDGYTF. The DNA for the CDR3 is TGTGCCAGTTGCCGGGACAGGGACGGCTACACCTTC.

V is TRBV19 and J is TRBJ2-1, with TRBD2 identical over 8 bases. Germline V gene data show CDR1 as LNHDA and CDR2 as SQIVND (reference sequence). The V segment lost 5 bases and the J segment 8 bases; nucleotides outside the gene matches: 8. This CDR3 contains 14 residues. CDR3 in DNA: TGTGCCAGTAGTGAGGGGTCGGGGGGGGATGAGCAGTTCTTC. Amino acid sequence: CASSEGSGGDEQFF.

The chain recombines TRBV7-2 with TRBJ2-4; no clear D. Germline V lookup: CDR1 SGHTA, CDR2 FQGNSA. This CDR3 has 14 residues. Trimming removed 3 bases from V and 5 bases from J, with 11 bases in between. CDR3 in amino acids: CASSLALTQNIQYF. CDR3 sequence (DNA): TGTGCCAGCAGCTTGGCGCTGACTCAAAACATTCAGTACTTC.

V is TRBV4-1 and J is TRBJ1-4; possibly TRBD1 for D (5 bases). The CDR3 extends over 13 amino acids. V was shortened by 2 bases and J by 15 bases, with 16 bases between the two germline ends. CDR1 and CDR2 (germline): MGHRA, YSYEKL. CDR3 sequence (DNA): TGCGCCAGCAGCCAATCTTCCAGGCGGGACGTGTTTTTT. It translates to CASSQSSRRDVFF.

The CDR3 region is CASSYTDTGELFF. The CDR3 region has the DNA TGTGCCAGCAGTTATACAGACACCGGGGAGCTGTTTTTT. V usage is TRBV6-5 and J usage is TRBJ2-2; D is unresolved. Germline CDR1 reads MNHEY; CDR2 reads SVGAGI. The CDR3 contains 13 residues. With 3 bases removed from V and 3 bases from J, the gap between germline ends came to 5 bases.

This chain links TRBV4-3 with TRBJ2-1, with TRBD2 identical over 8 bases. The CDR3 contains 17 residues. Unmatched junction bases numbered 10, after V lost 0 bases and J lost 6 bases. In germline, CDR1 is LGHNA, CDR2 YSLEER. DNA for the CDR3: TGCGCCAGCAGCCAAGATCCGAGCGGGAGCTTGGTCAATGAGCAGTTCTTC. Encoded protein: CASSQDPSGSLVNEQFF.

This chain connects TRBV10-3 to TRBJ2-5; TRBD2 agrees at 12 bases. The V gene end was trimmed by 0 bases and the J gene end by 5 bases; junction bases not matched to a gene: 1. The CDR3 has 15 amino acids. CDR1 ENHRY and CDR2 SYGVKD come from the germline V gene. The CDR3 bases are TGTGCCATCAGTGAGTCGGGGACTAGCGGGGAGACCCAGTACTTC. It encodes CAISESGTSGETQYF.

About this clone itself: Other nucleotide sequences from this sample produce the same CDR3. This chain joins TRBV20-1 and TRBJ2-7; TRBD2 might be the D (5 bases). Germline V gene sequence: CDR1 DFQATT, CDR2 SNEGSKA (reference sequence). Trimming shortened V by 3 bases and J by 5 bases, and 8 bases separated the two germline ends. CDR3 length: 11 residues. The CDR3 region has the DNA TGCAGTGCTAGTCCCGGGAACGAGCAGTACTTC. Amino acid sequence: CSASPGNEQYF.